This TCR beta chain stems from a study of cytomegalovirus exposure and HLA in healthy donors. After removal of 2 bases from V and 8 bases from J, the junction contained 4 bases not matched to a gene. The germline gives CDR1 MNHEY, CDR2 SVGAGI. The length of the CDR3 is 15 residues. Produced via immunoSEQ multiplex PCR; TCRdb's table is partial and in-frame only. Counted here are about 250,000 clones, less than 90% occurring once; the ten biggest clones make up about 12%. Donors came from a validation cohort of over a hundred subjects, distinct from the first 666-subject cohort. This TCR derives from a man younger than 35 in good health and CMV-seropositive. V usage is TRBV6-5 and J usage is TRBJ1-4; 11 bases are a match to TRBD1. The sample taken for sequencing was PBMCs. This chain's CDR3 is CASSYADRGREKLFF. The CDR3 DNA sequence: TGTGCCAGCAGTTACGCGGACAGGGGGCGCGAAAAACTGTTTTTT.